Described below is a single T cell receptor beta chain sequence and its context. These data originate in a study of blood T cell repertoires in COVID-19. Study details: Acute-phase and convalescent COVID-19 samples originated in the United States, Italy and Spain.

CDR3 size: 14 residues. With 6 bases removed from V and 0 bases from J, the gap between germline ends came to 9 bases. Germline V gene lookup returns CDR1 KGHSH and CDR2 LQKENI. The repertoire was sequenced with immunoSEQ multiplex PCR; TCRdb's copy has only in-frame clones and lacks some. The table includes under 200,000 clones, about 88% detected once. Participants' own reports of clinical history determined their cohort assignment. Either two negative PCRs, clearance, or symptom resolution qualified Cohort 3 donors as recovered. Input material: PBMCs or T cells enriched from blood (not recorded which). The TCR sequence derives from a man between 45 and 60 years old who had recovered from COVID-19. The V call is TRBV18, the J call TRBJ1-5, with D perhaps matching TRBD1 (6 bases). The CDR3 region has the DNA TGTGCCAGCTCGGACAGCCTTAGCAATCAGCCCCAGCATTTT. This encodes CASSDSLSNQPQHF. The complete variable domain, with remaining parts taken from reference TRBV18 and TRBJ1-5, reads NAGVMQNPRHLVRRRGQEARLRCSPMKGHSHVYWYRQLPEEGLKFMVYLQKENIIDESGMPKERFSAEFPKEGPSILRIQQVVRGDSAAYFCASSDSLSNQPQHFGDGTRLSIL.